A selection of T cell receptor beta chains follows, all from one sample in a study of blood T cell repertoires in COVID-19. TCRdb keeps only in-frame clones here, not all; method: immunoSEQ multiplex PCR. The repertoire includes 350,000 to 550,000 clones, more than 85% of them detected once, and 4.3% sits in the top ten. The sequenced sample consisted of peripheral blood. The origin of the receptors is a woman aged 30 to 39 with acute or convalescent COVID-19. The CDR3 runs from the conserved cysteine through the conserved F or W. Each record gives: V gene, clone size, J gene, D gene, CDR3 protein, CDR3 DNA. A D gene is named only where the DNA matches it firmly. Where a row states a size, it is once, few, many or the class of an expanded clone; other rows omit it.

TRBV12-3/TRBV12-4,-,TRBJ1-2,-,CASSLEGLGGYTF,TGTGCCAGCAGTTTAGAGGGACTGGGGGGCTACACCTTC
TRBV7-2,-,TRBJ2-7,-,CASSSRTGVPYYEQYF,TGTGCCAGCAGCTCACGGACGGGGGTCCCTTATTACGAGCAGTACTTC
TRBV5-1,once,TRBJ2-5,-,CASSLAGGRETQYF,TGCGCCAGCAGCTTGGCCGGCGGTCGGGAGACCCAGTACTTC
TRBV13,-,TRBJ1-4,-,CASSFLSRANEKLFF,TGTGCCAGCAGCTTTTTATCGAGGGCGAATGAAAAACTGTTTTTT
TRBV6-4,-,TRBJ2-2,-,CASSEFSTGELFF,TGTGCCAGCAGTGAATTTAGCACCGGGGAGCTGTTTTTT
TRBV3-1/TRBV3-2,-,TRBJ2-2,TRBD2,CASSQYAPGSGGAPNTGELFF,TGTGCCAGCAGCCAATATGCTCCCGGCAGCGGGGGAGCCCCGAACACCGGGGAGCTGTTTTTT
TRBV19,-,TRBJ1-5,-,CASSIGTGNQPQHF,TGTGCCAGTAGTATAGGGACAGGCAATCAGCCCCAGCATTTT
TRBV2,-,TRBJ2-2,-,CAASRAGELFF,TGTGCCGCCAGCCGGGCCGGGGAGCTGTTTTTT
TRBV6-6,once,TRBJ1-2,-,CASSYSDRRANYGYTF,TGTGCCAGCAGTTACTCCGACAGGAGAGCTAACTATGGCTACACCTTC
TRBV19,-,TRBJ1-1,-,CASSIAGAGTEAFF,TGTGCCAGTAGTATAGCAGGGGCAGGCACTGAAGCTTTCTTT
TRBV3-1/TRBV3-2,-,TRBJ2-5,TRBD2,CASSQVSGGAGGTQYF,TGTGCCAGCAGCCAAGTTAGCGGGGGGGCCGGTGGGACCCAGTACTTC
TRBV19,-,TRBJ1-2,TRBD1,CASSTGTVNGYTF,TGTGCCAGTAGTACCGGGACAGTTAATGGCTACACCTTC
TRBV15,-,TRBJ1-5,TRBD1,CATGTGGKQPQHF,TGTGCCACTGGCACAGGGGGGAAGCAGCCCCAGCATTTT
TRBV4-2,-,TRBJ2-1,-,CASSQNRLDVQFF,TGTGCCAGCAGCCAAAATCGACTAGATGTGCAGTTCTTC
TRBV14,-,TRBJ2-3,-,CASSQEGGGPSDTQYF,TGTGCCAGCAGCCAAGAGGGCGGGGGCCCTTCAGATACGCAGTATTTT
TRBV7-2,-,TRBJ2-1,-,CASSLGASYNEQFF,TGTGCCAGCAGCTTAGGCGCAAGCTACAATGAGCAGTTCTTC
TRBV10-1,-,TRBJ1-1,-,CASSPSGMNTEAFF,TGCGCCAGCAGTCCGTCAGGAATGAACACTGAAGCTTTCTTT
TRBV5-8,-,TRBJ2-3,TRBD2,CASSLLGSGGADTQYF,TGTGCCAGCAGCTTGCTGGGTAGCGGGGGGGCAGATACGCAGTATTTT
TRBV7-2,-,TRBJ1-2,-,CASSLGALADNYGYTF,TGTGCCAGCAGCTTAGGTGCTTTGGCGGATAACTATGGCTACACCTTC
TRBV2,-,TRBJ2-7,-,CASSGQEQGPNEQYF,TGTGCCAGCAGTGGTCAAGAACAGGGACCCAACGAGCAGTACTTC
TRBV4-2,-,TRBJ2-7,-,CASSQGGPVAEQYF,TGTGCCAGCAGCCAAGGGGGCCCGGTTGCGGAGCAGTACTTC
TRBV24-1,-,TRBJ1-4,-,CATSENIATNEKLFF,TGTGCCACCAGTGAAAACATCGCAACTAATGAAAAACTGTTTTTT
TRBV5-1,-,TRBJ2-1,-,CASSYQRSYNEQFF,TGCGCCAGCAGCTATCAGCGATCCTACAATGAGCAGTTCTTC
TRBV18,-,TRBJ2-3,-,CASSPGGSTDTQYF,TGTGCCAGCTCACCAGGCGGGAGCACAGATACGCAGTATTTT
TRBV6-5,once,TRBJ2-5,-,CASSYSIRGRETQYF,TGTGCCAGCAGTTACTCGATAAGGGGCAGGGAGACCCAGTACTTC
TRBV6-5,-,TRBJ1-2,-,CASTSDSTFYTF,TGTGCCAGCACCTCCGACTCCACTTTTTACACCTTC
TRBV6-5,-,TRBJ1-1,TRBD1,CASRRDRENTEAFF,TGTGCCAGCAGGAGGGACAGGGAAAACACTGAAGCTTTCTTT
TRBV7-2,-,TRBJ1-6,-,CASSQGSVSPLHF,TGTGCCAGCAGCCAGGGTTCGGTCTCACCCCTCCACTTT
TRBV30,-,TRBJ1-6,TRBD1,CAWKTGGLYNSPLHF,TGTGCCTGGAAAACAGGGGGTCTCTATAATTCACCCCTCCACTTT
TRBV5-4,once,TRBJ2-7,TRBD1,CASSLVGTVPYSEQYF,TGTGCCAGCAGCTTGGTTGGGACAGTACCTTATTCGGAGCAGTACTTC
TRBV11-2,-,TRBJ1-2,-,CASSQQRGRYGYTF,TGTGCCAGCAGCCAACAGCGGGGTCGCTATGGCTACACCTTC
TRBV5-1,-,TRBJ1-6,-,CASSFLSAQENSPLHF,TGCGCCAGCAGCTTTTTGTCAGCACAGGAAAATTCACCCCTCCACTTT
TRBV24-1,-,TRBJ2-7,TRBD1,CATTDRAGEQYF,TGTGCCACTACAGACAGGGCCGGCGAGCAGTACTTC
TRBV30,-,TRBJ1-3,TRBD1,CAWSTGQGGNTIYF,TGTGCCTGGAGTACTGGACAGGGAGGAAACACCATATATTTT
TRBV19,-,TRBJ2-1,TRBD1,CASSILGQTYNEQFF,TGTGCCAGTAGTATATTGGGACAGACGTACAATGAGCAGTTCTTC
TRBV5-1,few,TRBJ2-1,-,CASSEGERFYNEQFF,TGCGCCAGCAGCGAGGGCGAGCGGTTCTACAATGAGCAGTTCTTC
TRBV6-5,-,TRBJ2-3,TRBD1,CASADRGRTDTQYF,TGTGCCAGCGCGGACAGGGGGCGGACAGATACGCAGTATTTT
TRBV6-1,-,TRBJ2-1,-,CASSDQGSAPVGFF,TGTGCCAGCAGTGACCAGGGCAGTGCTCCGGTGGGGTTCTTC
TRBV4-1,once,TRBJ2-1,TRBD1,CASGDRVGNEQFF,TGCGCCAGCGGAGACAGGGTCGGCAATGAGCAGTTCTTC
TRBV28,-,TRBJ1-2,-,CASRQGRVYYGYTF,TGTGCCAGCAGACAGGGCCGGGTGTACTATGGCTACACCTTC
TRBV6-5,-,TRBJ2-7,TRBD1,CAGRDRGHEQYF,TGTGCCGGCCGGGACAGGGGACACGAGCAGTACTTC
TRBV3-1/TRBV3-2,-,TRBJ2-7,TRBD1,CASSQGGQGEVEQYF,TGTGCCAGCAGCCAGGGGGGACAGGGAGAAGTCGAGCAGTACTTC
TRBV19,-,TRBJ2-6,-,CAIGQAGANVLTF,TGTGCCATTGGGCAGGCTGGGGCCAACGTCCTGACTTTC
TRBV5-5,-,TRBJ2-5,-,CASSRHPQETQYF,TGTGCCAGCAGCCGACATCCCCAAGAGACCCAGTACTTC
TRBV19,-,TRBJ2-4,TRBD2,CASTSSGLAKNIQYF,TGTGCCAGTACCTCTAGCGGACTAGCCAAAAACATTCAGTACTTC
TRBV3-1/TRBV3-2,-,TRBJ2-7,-,CASSQAGREQYF,TGTGCCAGCAGCCAAGCGGGGAGGGAGCAGTACTTC
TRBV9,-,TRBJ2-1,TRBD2,CASSALAGARDEQFF,TGTGCCAGCAGCGCACTAGCGGGGGCTAGGGATGAGCAGTTCTTC
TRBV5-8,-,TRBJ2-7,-,CASSLDGGTSYEQYF,TGTGCCAGCAGCTTGGACGGGGGGACATCCTACGAGCAGTACTTC
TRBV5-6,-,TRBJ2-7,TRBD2,CASSLRGGARIYEQYF,TGTGCCAGCAGCTTGCGGGGGGGGGCCCGAATCTACGAGCAGTACTTC
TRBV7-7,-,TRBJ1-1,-,CASRDRVTLGGVAVNEAFF,TGTGCCAGCAGAGATCGAGTCACCCTCGGCGGAGTGGCAGTCAATGAAGCTTTCTTT
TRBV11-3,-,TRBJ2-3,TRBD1,CASSFRQGAQYF,TGTGCCAGCAGCTTCCGACAGGGTGCGCAGTATTTT
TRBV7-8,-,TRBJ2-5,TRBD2,CASSLREALQETQYF,TGTGCCAGCAGCTTACGGGAGGCCCTGCAAGAGACCCAGTACTTC
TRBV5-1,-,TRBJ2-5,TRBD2,CASSGGLAGVQETQYF,TGCGCCAGCAGCGGAGGACTAGCGGGGGTTCAAGAGACCCAGTACTTC